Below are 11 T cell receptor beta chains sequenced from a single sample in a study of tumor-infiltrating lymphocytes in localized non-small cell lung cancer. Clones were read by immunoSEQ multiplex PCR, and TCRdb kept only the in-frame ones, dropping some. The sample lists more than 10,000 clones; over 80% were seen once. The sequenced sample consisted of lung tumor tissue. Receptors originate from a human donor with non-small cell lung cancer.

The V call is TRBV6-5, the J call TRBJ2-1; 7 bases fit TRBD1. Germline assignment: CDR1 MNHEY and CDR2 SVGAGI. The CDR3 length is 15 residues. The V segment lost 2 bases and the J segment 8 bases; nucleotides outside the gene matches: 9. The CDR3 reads CASSYIGRGFDEQFF. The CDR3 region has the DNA TGTGCCAGCAGTTACATAGGCAGGGGGTTCGATGAGCAGTTCTTC.

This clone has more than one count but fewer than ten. CDR3 bases: TGCAGCGTTTCCCAGGGGGGCACCTATGGCTACACCTTC. Its translation is CSVSQGGTYGYTF. The J gene is TRBJ1-2, the V gene TRBV29-1; the match to TRBD1 covers 7 bases. This CDR3 has 13 residues. V lost 5 bases, J lost 4 bases, and 7 bases stayed unmatched. Germline V gives CDR1 SQVTM, CDR2 ANQGSEA.

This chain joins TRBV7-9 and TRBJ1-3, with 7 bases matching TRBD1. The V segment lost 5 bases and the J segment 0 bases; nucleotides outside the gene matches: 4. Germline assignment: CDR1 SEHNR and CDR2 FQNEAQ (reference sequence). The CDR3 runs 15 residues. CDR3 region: CASSQGGPSGNTIYF. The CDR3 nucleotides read TGTGCCAGCAGCCAGGGGGGACCCTCTGGAAACACCATATATTTT.

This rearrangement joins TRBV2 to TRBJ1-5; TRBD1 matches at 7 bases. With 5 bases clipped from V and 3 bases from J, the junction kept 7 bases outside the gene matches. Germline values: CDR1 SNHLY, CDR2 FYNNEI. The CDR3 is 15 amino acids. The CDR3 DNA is TGTGCCAGCAGTCTGACAGGGCCCCCCAATCAGCCCCAGCATTTT. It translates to CASSLTGPPNQPQHF.

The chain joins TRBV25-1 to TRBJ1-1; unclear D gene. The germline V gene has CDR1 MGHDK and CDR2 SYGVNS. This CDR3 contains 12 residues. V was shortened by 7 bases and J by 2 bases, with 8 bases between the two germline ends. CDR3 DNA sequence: TGTGCCAGCAAGGGAGGAAACACTGAAGCTTTCTTT. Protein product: CASKGGNTEAFF.

The CDR3 here is CASSGGVYNEQFF. CDR3 coding DNA: TGCGCCAGTTCAGGGGGCGTCTACAATGAGCAGTTCTTC. This rearrangement joins TRBV5-1 to TRBJ2-1; TRBD1 agrees at 8 bases. V lost 8 bases to trimming and J lost 3 bases; unmatched junction nucleotides: 4. The CDR3 totals 13 residues. CDR1 and CDR2 from the germline V gene are SGHRS and YFSETQ.

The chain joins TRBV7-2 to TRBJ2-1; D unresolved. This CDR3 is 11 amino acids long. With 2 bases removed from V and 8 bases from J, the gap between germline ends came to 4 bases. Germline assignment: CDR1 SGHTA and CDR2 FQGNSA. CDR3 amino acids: CASSLFHEQFF. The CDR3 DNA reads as TGTGCCAGCAGCTTATTCCATGAGCAGTTCTTC.

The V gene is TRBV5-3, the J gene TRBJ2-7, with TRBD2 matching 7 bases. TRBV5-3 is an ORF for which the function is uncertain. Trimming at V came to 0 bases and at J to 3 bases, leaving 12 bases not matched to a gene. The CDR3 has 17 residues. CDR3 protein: CARSLDGCGGARYEQYF. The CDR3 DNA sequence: TGTGCCAGAAGCTTGGACGGGTGCGGGGGAGCTCGCTACGAGCAGTACTTC.

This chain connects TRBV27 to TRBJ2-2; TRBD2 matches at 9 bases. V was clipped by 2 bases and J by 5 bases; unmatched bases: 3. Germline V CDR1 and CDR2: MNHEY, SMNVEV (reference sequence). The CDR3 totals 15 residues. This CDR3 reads CASSLLAGITGELFF. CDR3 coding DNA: TGTGCCAGCAGTTTACTAGCGGGAATTACCGGGGAGCTGTTTTTT.

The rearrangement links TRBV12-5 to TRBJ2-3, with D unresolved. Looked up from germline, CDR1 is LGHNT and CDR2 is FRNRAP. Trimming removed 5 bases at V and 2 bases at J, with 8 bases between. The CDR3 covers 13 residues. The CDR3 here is CASGIPYTDTQYF. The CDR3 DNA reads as TGTGCTAGTGGTATCCCTTACACAGATACGCAGTATTTT.

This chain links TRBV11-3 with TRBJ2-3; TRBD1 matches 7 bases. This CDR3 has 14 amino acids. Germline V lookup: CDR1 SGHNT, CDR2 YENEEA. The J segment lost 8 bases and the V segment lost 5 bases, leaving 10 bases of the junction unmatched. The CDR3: CASSPGTPGGTQYF. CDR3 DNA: TGTGCCAGCAGCCCCGGGACCCCAGGGGGTACGCAGTATTTT.